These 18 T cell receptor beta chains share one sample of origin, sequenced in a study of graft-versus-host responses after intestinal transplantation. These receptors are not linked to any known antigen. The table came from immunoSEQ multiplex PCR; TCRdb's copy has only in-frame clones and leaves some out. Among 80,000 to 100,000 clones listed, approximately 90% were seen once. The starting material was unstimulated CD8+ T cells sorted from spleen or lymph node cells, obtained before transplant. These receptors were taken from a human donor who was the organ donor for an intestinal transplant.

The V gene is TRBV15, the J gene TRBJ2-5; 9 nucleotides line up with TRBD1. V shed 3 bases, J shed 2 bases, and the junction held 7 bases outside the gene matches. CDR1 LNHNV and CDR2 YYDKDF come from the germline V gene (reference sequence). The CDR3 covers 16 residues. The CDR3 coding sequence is TGTGCCACCAGCAGGTACGGGACAGGGAGACAAGAGACCCAGTACTTC. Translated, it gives CATSRYGTGRQETQYF.

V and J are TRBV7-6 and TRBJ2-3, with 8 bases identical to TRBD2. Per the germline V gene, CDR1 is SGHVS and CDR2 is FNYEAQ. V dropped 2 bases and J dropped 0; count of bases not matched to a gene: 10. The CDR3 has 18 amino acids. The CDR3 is CASSLNWASGPSTDTQYF. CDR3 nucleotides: TGTGCCAGCAGCTTAAACTGGGCTAGCGGGCCCAGCACAGATACGCAGTATTTT.

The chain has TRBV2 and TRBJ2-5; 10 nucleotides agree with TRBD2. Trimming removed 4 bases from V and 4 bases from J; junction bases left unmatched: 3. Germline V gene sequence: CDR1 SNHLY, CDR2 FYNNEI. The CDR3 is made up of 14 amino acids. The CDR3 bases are TGTGCCAGCAGTGGGACTAGCGGAAGAGAGACCCAGTACTTC. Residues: CASSGTSGRETQYF.

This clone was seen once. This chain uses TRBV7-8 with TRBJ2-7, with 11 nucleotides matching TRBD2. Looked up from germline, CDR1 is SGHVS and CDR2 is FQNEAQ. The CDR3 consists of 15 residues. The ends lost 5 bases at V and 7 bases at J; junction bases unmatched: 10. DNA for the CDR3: TGTGCCAGCAGCCAACGACTAGCGGGATATTGGGAGCAGTACTTC. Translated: CASSQRLAGYWEQYF.

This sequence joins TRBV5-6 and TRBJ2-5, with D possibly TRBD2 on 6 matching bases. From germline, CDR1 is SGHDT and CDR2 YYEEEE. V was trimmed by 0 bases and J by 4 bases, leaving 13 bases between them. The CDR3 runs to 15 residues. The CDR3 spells CASSLGGSGRETQYF. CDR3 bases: TGTGCCAGCAGCTTGGGAGGTAGCGGCAGAGAGACCCAGTACTTC.

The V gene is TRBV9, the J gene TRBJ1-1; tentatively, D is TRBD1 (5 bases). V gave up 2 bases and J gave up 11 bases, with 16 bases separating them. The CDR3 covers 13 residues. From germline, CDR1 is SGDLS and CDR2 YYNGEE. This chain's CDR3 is CASSVQVGVEAFF. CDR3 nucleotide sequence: TGTGCCAGCAGCGTCCAGGTAGGGGTCGAGGCTTTCTTT.

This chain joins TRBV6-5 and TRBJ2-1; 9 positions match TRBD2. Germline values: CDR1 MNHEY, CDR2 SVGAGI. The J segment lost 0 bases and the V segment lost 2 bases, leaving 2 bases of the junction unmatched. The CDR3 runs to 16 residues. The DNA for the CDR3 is TGTGCCAGCAGTTACGCGGGGGGGGTCTCCTACAATGAGCAGTTCTTC. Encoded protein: CASSYAGGVSYNEQFF.

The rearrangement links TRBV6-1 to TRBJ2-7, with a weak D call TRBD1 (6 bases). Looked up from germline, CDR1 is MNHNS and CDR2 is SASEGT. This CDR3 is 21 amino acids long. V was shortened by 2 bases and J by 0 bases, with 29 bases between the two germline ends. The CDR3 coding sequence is TGTGCCAGCAGTGAACCCCCTGGCAGGGGAATAAAAGTACTTTCCTCCTACGAGCAGTACTTC. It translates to CASSEPPGRGIKVLSSYEQYF.

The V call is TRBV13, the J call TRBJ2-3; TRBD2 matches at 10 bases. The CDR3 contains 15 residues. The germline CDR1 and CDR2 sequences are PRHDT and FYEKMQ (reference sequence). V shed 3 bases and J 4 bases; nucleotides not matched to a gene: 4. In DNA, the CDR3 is TGTGCCAGCAGCTTCCTAGCGGGGGACGCAGATACGCAGTATTTT. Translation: CASSFLAGDADTQYF.

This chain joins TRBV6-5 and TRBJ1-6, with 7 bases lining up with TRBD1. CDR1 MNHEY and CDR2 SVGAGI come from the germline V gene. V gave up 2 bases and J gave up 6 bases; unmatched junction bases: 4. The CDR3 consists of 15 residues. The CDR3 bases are TGTGCCAGCAGTTACGTGGGACAGCTTAATTCACCCCTCCACTTT. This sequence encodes CASSYVGQLNSPLHF.

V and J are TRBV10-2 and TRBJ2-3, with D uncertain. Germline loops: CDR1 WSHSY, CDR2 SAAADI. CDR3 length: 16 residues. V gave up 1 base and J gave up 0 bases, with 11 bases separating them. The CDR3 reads CASSEFPITSTDTQYF. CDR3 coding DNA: TGCGCCAGCAGTGAGTTCCCGATCACTAGCACAGATACGCAGTATTTT.

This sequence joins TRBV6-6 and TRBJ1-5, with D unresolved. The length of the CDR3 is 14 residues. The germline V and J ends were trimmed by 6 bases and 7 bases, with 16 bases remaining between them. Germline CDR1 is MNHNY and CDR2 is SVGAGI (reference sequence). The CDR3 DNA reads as TGTGCCAGCAGCTATTCCACCACCCACCAGCCCCAGCATTTT. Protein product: CASSYSTTHQPQHF.

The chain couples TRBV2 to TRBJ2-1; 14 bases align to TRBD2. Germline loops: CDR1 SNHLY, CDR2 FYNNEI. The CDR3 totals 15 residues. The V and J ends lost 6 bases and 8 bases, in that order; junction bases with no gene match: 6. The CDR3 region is CASSLTSGGAYEQFF. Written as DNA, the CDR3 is TGTGCCAGCAGCTTGACTAGCGGGGGGGCTTATGAGCAGTTCTTC.

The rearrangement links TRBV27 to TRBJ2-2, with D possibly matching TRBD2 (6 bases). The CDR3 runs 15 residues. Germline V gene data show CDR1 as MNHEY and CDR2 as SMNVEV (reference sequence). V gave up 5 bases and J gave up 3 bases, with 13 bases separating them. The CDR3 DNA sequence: TGTGCCAGCAGTAAGTCGCCGGGAGACACCGGGGAGCTGTTTTTT. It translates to CASSKSPGDTGELFF.

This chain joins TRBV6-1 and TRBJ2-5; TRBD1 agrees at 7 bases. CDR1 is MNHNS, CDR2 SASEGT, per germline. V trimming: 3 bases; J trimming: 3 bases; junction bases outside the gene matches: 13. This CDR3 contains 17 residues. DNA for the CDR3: TGTGCCAGCAGTGAGATGGGACAGCAGTCCGCCGAAGAGACCCAGTACTTC. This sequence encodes CASSEMGQQSAEETQYF.

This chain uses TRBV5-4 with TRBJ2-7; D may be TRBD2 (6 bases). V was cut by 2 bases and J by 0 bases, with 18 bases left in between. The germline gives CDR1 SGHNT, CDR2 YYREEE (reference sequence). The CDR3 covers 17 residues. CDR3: CASSFGPGVGLSYEQYF. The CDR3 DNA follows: TGTGCCAGCAGCTTCGGACCGGGGGTGGGCCTCTCCTACGAGCAGTACTTC.

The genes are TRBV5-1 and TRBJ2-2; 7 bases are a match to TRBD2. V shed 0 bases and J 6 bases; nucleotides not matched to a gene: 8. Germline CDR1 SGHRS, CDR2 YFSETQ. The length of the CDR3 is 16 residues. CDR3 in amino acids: CASSLESAGVPGELFF. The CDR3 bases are TGCGCCAGCAGCTTGGAGTCTGCGGGAGTACCCGGGGAGCTGTTTTTT.

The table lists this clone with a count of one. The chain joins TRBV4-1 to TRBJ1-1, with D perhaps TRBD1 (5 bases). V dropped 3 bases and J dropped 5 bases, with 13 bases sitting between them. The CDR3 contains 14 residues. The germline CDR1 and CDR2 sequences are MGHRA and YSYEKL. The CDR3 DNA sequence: TGCGCCAGCAGCCACCCGGGTAAGGGGACTGAAGCTTTCTTT. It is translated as CASSHPGKGTEAFF.